This TCR beta chain was retrieved from a study of CD8+CD57+ T cells in acquired aplastic anemia. Whole-study findings and limits: Patient and control CD8+ Simpson's diversity was not significantly different. Common to patients and controls were twenty-nine CD8+ CDR3 sequences.

The CDR3 consists of 17 residues. Trimming shortened V by 5 bases and J by 0 bases, and 17 bases separated the two germline ends. The germline V gene has CDR1 LNHDA and CDR2 SQIVND (reference sequence). TCR beta VDJ and CDR3 profiling used genomic DNA as template. Using its own MiXCR run on the reads, TCRdb lists one record per CDR3 protein. The data hold around 170,000 distinct CDR3 sequences, with over 40% observed a single time. This clonotype was detected ten times or more. Its cognate antigen is unknown. CD8+CD57+ cell expansion had been shown by flow cytometry in patients chosen for sequencing. Patients were therapy-naive when their blood was sampled.

This chain connects TRBV19 to TRBJ1-5; maybe TRBD1 (6 bases). The TCR originated in a human donor with aplastic anemia. The specimen was sorted CD4+, CD8+, or CD8+CD57+ T cells (not recorded which) from PBMCs. The CDR3 bases are TGTGCCAGTAGTGCGCCACCCAGGGGAGGTAGCAATCAGCCCCAGCATTTT. The encoded protein is CASSAPPRGGSNQPQHF.